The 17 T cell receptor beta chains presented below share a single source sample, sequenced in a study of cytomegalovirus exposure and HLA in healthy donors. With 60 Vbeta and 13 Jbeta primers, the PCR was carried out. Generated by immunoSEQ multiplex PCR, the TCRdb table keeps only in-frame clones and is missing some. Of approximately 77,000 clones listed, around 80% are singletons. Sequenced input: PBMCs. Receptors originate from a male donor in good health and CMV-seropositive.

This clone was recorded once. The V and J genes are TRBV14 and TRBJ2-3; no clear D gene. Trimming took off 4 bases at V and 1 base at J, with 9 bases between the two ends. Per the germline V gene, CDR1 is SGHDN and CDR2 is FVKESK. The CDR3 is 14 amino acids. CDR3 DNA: TGTGCCAGCAGCCTGGCTGTGGGCACAGATACGCAGTATTTT. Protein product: CASSLAVGTDTQYF.

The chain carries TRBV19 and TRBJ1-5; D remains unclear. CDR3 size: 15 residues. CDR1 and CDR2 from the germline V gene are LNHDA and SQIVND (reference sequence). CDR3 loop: CASRGGKYSNQPQHF. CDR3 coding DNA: TGTGCTAGCCGGGGAGGGAAATATAGCAATCAGCCCCAGCATTTT. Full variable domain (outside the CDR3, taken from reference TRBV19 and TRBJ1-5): DGGITQSPKYLFRKEGQNVTLSCEQNLNHDAMYWYRQDPGQGLRLIYYSQIVNDFQKGDIAEGYSVSREKKESFPLTVTSAQKNPTAFYLCASRGGKYSNQPQHFGDGTRLSIL.

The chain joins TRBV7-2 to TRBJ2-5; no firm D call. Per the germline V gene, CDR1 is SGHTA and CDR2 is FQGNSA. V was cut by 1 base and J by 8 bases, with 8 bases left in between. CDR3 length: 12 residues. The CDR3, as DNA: TGTGCCAGCAGCTTAGATAGACAAACCCAGTACTTC. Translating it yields CASSLDRQTQYF. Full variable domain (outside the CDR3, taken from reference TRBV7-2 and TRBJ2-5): GAGVSQSPSNKVTEKGKDVELRCDPISGHTALYWYRQSLGQGLEFLIYFQGNSAPDKSGLPSDRFSAERTGGSVSTLTIQRTQQEDSAVYLCASSLDRQTQYFGPGTRLLVL.

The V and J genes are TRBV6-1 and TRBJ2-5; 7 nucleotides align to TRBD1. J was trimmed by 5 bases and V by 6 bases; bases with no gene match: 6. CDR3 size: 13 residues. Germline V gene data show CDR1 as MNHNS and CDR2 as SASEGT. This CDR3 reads CASRQGYRETQYF. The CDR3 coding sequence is TGTGCCAGCAGACAGGGGTATAGGGAGACCCAGTACTTC.

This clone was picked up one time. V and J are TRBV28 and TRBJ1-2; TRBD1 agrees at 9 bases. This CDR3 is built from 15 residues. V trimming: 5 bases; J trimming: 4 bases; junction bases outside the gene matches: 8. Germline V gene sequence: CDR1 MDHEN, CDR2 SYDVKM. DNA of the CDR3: TGTGCCAGCAGTCAAAAGGACAGGGGCGGCTATGGCTACACCTTC. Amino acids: CASSQKDRGGYGYTF.

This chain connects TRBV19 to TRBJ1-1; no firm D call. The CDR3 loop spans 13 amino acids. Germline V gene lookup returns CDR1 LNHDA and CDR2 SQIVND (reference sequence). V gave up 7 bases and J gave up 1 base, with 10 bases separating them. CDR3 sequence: CASKETQNTEAFF. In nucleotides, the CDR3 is TGTGCCAGTAAAGAGACACAGAACACTGAAGCTTTCTTT.

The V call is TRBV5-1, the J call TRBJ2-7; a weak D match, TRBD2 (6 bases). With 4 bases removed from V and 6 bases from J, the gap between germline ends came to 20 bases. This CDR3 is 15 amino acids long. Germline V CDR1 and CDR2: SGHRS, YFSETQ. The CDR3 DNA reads TGCGCCAGCAGCGCCGGACTAACTGGCCCCGGCGAGCAGTACTTC. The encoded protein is CASSAGLTGPGEQYF.

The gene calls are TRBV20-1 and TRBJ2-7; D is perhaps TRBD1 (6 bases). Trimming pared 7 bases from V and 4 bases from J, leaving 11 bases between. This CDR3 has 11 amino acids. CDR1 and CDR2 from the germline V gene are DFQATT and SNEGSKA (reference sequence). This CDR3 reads CSGQEGYEQYF. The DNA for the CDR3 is TGCAGTGGACAGGAAGGGTACGAGCAGTACTTC.

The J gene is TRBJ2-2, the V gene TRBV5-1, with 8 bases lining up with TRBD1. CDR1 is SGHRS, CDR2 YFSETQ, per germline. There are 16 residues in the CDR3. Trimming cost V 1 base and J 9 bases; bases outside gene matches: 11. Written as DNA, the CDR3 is TGCGCCAGCAGCTTGTATGGCGAGCAGGGGGCTAGGGAGCTGTTTTTT. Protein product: CASSLYGEQGARELFF.

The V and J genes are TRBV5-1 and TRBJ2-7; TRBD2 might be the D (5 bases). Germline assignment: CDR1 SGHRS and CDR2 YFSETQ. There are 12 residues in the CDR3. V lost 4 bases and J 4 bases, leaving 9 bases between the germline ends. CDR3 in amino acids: CASSPPGYEQYF. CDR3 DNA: TGCGCCAGCAGCCCCCCGGGGTACGAGCAGTACTTC.

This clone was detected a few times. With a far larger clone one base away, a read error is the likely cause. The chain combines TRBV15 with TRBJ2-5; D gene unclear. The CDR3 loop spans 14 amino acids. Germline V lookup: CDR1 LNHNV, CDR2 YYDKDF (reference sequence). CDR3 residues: CAASRVSDQETQYF. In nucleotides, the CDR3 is TGTGCCGCCAGCAGAGTTTCGGACCAAGAGACCCAGTACTTC.

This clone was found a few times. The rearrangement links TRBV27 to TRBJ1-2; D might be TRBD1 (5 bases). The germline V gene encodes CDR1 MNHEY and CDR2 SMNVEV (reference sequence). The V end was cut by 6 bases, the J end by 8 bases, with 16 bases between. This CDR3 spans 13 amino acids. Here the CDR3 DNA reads TGTGCCAGCAGCCCGTCCGGGACTCGGGGCTACACCTTC. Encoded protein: CASSPSGTRGYTF.

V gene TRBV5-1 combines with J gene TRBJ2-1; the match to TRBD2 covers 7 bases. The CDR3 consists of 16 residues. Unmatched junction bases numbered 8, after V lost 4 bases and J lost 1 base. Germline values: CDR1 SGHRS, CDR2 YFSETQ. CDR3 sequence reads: CASSRSGTDSYNEQFF. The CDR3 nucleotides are TGCGCCAGCAGCCGAAGCGGGACGGATTCCTACAATGAGCAGTTCTTC. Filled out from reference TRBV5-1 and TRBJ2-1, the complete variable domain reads KAGVTQTPRYLIKTRGQQVTLSCSPISGHRSVSWYQQTPGQGLQFLFEYFSETQRNKGNFPGRFSGRQFSNSRSEMNVSTLELGDSALYLCASSRSGTDSYNEQFFGPGTRLTVL.

CDR3 DNA sequence: TGTGCCAGCAGCTTAGAAGGAGCGAGCTTCTACGAGCAGTACTTC. Translating it yields CASSLEGASFYEQYF. The gene calls are TRBV11-2 and TRBJ2-7; D gene uncertain. Trimming stripped 0 bases from V and 3 bases from J, with 12 bases between. In germline, CDR1 is SGHAT, CDR2 FQNNGV. The CDR3 spans 15 residues.

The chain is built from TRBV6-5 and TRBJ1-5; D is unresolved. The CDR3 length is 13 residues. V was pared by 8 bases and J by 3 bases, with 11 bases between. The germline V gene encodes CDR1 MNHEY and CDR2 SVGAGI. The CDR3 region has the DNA TGTGCCAGCTCGAGTTACCTCAATCAGCCCCAGCATTTT. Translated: CASSSYLNQPQHF.

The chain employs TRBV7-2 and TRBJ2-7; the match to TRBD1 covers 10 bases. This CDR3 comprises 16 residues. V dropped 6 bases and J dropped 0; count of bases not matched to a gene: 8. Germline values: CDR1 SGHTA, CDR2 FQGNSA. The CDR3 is CASRPGQGEASYEQYF. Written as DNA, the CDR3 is TGTGCCAGCAGACCCGGACAGGGGGAAGCCTCCTACGAGCAGTACTTC. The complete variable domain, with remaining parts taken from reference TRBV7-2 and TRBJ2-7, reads GAGVSQSPSNKVTEKGKDVELRCDPISGHTALYWYRQSLGQGLEFLIYFQGNSAPDKSGLPSDRFSAERTGGSVSTLTIQRTQQEDSAVYLCASRPGQGEASYEQYFGPGTRLTVT.

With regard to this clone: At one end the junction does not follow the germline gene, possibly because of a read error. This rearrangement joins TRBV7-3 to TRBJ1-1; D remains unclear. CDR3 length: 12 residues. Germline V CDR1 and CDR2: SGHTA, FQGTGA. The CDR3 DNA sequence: TGTGCCGGCAGCTTATCGGGCACTGAAGCTTTCTTT. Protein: CAGSLSGTEAFF.